What follows describes a single T cell receptor beta chain. V was clipped by 2 bases and J by 5 bases; unmatched bases: 4. This CDR3 comprises 14 residues. CDR1 and CDR2 (germline): MDHEN, SYDVKM. Profiling relied on immunoSEQ multiplex PCR, and the TCRdb table lists in-frame clones only, not all of them. The profile shows over 10,000 clones, around nine tenths of them singletons. These data come from a study of OX40 agonist ivuxolimab in advanced cancers. Background on the study: Every 2 weeks, patients got intravenous ivuxolimab at one of six dose levels (0.01-10 mg/kg). A male proportion of about 84% was recorded, with mean age about 60 years and range roughly 23 to 85.

This rearrangement joins TRBV28 to TRBJ2-5; TRBD2 agrees at 8 bases. The sequencing used CD4+ or CD8+ T cells sorted from blood, collected in a trial of the OX40 agonist ivuxolimab. The sequence came from an adult with an advanced solid tumor such as melanoma, head and neck, liver or kidney cancer. The CDR3 DNA is TGTGCCAGCAGTTTACCGGGAGGGGTGGAGACCCAGTACTTC. The encoded protein is CASSLPGGVETQYF.